This TCR beta chain was captured by sequencing in a study of blood T cells in healthy people across ages. The overall study: For every two T cells, template switching captured about one barcoded beta molecule.

Trimming removed 4 bases from V and 3 bases from J, with 14 bases in between. Germline V gene sequence: CDR1 SGHRS, CDR2 YFSETQ. This CDR3 has 14 residues. It was with a sample-barcoded 5' primer and a J-beta primer mix that a second PCR of roughly 7 to 12 cycles was run. Each CDR3 protein is one row after TCRdb ran MiXCR on the 5' RACE reads. The data show approximately 2,000,000 distinct CDR3 sequences, around 40% seen once. Specimen: blood. J is TRBJ2-7 and V is TRBV5-1; TRBD1 might be the D (5 bases). This TCR was recovered from a human donor in good health. The CDR3 reads CASSIRVNGYEQYF. DNA of the CDR3: TGCGCCAGCAGCATCAGGGTAAATGGCTACGAGCAGTACTTC.